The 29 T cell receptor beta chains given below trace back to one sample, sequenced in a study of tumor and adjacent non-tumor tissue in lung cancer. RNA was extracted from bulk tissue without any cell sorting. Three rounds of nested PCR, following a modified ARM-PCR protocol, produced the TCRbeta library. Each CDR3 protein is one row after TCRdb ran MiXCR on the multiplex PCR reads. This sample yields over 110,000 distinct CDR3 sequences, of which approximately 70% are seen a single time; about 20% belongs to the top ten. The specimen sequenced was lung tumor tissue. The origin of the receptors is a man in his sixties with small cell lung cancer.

The CDR3 nucleotides read TGTGCCTGGAGTGTCGGCAGCTTTTTGAACACTGAAGCTTTCTTT. This sequence encodes CAWSVGSFLNTEAFF. The chain is built from TRBV30 and TRBJ1-1; unclear D gene. Trimming removed 0 bases at V and 0 bases at J, with 11 bases between. CDR3 size: 15 residues. The germline V gene has CDR1 GTSNPN and CDR2 SVGIG (reference sequence).

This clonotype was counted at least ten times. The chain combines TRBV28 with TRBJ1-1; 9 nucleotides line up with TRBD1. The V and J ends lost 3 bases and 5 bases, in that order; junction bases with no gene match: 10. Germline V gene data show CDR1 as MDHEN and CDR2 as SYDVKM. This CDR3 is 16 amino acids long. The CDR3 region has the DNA TGTGCCAGCAGTTTCCCGGGACAGGGACGAGAGACTGAAGCTTTCTTT. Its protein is CASSFPGQGRETEAFF.

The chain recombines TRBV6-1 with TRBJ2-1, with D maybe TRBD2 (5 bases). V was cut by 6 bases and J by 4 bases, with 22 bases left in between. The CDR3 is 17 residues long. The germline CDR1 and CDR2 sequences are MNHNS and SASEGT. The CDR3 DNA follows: TGTGCCAGCAGAGACTTTGCACGCACTAGAGGTTACAATGAGCAGTTCTTC. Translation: CASRDFARTRGYNEQFF.

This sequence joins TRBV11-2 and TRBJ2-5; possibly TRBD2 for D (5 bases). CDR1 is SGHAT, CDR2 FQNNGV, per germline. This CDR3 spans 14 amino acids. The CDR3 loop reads CVNSLVGSGETQYF. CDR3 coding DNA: TGTGTCAACAGCTTAGTGGGGAGCGGAGAGACCCAGTACTTC.

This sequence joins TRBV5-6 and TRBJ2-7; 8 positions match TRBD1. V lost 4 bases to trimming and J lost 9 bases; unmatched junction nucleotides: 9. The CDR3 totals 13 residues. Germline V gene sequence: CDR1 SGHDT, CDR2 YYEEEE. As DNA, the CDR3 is TGTGCCAGCAGCCGGACAGGGAACAACGGGCAGTACTTC. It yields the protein CASSRTGNNGQYF.

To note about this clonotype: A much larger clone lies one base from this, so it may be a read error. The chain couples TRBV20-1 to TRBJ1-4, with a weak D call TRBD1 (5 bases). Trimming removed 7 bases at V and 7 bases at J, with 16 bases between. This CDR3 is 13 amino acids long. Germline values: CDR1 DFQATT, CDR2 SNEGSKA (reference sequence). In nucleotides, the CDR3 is TGCAGTGTTGGGGCCGAAGACAGTGAAAAACTGTTTTTT. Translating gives CSVGAEDSEKLFF.

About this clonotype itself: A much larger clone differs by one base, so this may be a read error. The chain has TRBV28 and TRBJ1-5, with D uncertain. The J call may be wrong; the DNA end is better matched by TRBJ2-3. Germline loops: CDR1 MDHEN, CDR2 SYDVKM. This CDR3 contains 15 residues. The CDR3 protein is CASSFLGLSNQPQYF. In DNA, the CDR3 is TGTGCCAGCAGTTTTCTAGGGTTAAGCAATCAGCCCCAGTATTTT.

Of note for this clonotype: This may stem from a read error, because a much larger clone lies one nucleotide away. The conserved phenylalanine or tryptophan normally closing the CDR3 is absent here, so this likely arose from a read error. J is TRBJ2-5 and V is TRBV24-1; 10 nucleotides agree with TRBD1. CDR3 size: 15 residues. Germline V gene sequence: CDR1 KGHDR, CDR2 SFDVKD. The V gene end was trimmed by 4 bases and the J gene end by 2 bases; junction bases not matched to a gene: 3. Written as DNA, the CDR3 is TGTGCCACCAGTGACCCGGGACAGGGGCAAGAGACCCAGTACATC. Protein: CATSDPGQGQETQYI.

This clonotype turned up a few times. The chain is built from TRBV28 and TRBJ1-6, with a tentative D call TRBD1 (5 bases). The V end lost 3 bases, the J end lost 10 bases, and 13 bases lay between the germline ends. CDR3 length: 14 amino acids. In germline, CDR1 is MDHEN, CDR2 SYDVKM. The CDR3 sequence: CASSFGQGNSPLHF. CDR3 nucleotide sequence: TGTGCCAGCAGTTTCGGGCAGGGTAACTCACCCCTCCACTTT. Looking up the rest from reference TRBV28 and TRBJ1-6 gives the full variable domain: DVKVTQSSRYLVKRTGEKVFLECVQDMDHENMFWYRQDPGLGLRLIYFSYDVKMKEKGDIPEGYSVSREKKERFSLILESASTNQTSMYLCASSFGQGNSPLHFGNGTRLTVT.

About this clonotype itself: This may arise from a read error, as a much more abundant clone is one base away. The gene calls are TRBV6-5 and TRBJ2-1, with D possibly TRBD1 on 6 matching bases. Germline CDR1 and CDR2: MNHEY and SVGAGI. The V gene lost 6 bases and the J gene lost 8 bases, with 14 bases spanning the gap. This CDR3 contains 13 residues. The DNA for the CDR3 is TGTGCCAGCAGGATAGGGGGAAGCGATGAGCAGTTCTTC. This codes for CASRIGGSDEQFF.

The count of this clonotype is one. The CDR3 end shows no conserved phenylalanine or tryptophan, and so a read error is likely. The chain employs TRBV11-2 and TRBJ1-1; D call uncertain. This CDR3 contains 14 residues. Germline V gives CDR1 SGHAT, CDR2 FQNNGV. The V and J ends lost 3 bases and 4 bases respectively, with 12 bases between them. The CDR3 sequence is CASSFAIRSTEAFL. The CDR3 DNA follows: TGTGCCAGCAGCTTCGCCATCCGGAGCACTGAAGCTTTCCTC.

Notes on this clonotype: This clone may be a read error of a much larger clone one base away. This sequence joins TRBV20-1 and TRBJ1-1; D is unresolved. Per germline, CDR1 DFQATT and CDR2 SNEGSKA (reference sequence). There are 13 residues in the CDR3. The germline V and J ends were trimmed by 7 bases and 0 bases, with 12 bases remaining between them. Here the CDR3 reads CSVRVGLNTEAFF. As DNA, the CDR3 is TGCAGTGTTAGGGTGGGGTTGAACACTGAAGCTTTCTTT.

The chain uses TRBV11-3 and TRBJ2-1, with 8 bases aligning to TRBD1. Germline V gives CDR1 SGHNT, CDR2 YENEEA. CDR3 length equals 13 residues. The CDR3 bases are TGTGGTAGCAGCTCGGGACAGGACAATGAGCAGTTCTTC. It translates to CGSSSGQDNEQFF.

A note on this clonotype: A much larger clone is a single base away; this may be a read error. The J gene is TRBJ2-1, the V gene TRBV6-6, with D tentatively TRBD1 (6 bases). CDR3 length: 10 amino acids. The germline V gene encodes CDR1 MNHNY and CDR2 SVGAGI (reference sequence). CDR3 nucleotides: TGTGCCAGAAGGCCCCAGGGGAACCTCTTC. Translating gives CARRPQGNLF.

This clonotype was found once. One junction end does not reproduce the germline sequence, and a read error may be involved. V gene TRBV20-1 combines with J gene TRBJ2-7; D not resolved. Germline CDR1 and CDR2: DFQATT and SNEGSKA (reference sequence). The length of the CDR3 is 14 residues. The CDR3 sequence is CSARDDKTVYEQYF. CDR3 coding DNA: TGCAGTGCTAGAGACGACAAGACGGTCTACGAGCAATACTTC.

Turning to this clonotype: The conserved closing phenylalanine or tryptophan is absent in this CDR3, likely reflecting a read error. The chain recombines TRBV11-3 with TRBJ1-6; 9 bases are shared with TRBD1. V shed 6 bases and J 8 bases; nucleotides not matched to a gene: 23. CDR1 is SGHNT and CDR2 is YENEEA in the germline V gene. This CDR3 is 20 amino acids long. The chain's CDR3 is CASSQHRDRVSTRTYSPLHL. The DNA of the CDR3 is TGTGCCAGCAGTCAGCACCGGGACAGGGTCTCCACTCGAACATATTCACCCCTCCACTTA.

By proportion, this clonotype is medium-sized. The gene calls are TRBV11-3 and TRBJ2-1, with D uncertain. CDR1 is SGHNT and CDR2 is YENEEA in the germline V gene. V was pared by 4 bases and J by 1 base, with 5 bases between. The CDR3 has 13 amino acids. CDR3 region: CASSWMSYNEQFF. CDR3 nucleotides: TGTGCCAGCAGCTGGATGTCCTACAATGAGCAGTTCTTC.

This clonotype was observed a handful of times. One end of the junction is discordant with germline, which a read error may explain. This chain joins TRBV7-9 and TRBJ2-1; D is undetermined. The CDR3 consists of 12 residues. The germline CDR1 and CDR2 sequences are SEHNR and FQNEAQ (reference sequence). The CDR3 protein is CVSNPHSNEQFF. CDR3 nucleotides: TGTGTCAGCAACCCCCACTCCAATGAGCAGTTCTTC.

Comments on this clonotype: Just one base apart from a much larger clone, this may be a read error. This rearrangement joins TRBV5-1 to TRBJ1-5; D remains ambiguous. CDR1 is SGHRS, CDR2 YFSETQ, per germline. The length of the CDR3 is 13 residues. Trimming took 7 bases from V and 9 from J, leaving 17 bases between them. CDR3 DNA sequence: TGCGCCAGCGGGGAGACGGAGTATGGGCCCCAGCATTTT. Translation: CASGETEYGPQHF.

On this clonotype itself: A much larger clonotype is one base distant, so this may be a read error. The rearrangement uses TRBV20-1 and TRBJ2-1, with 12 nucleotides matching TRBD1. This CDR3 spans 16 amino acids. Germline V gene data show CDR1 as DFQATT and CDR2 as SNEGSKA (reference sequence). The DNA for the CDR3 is TGCAGTGCTGGCTACCGGGACAGGGGGCATCACAATAAGCAGTTCTTC. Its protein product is CSAGYRDRGHHNKQFF.

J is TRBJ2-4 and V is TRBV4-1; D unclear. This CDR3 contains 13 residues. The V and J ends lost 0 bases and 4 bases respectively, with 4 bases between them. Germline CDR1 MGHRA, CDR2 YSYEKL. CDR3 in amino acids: CASSQEEKNIQYF. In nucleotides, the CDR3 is TGCGCCAGCAGCCAAGAGGAGAAAAACATTCAGTACTTC.

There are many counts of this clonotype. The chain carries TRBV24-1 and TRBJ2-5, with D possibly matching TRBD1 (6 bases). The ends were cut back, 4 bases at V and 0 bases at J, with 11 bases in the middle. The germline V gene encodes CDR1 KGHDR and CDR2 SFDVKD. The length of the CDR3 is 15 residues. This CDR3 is CATSDVRGYQETQYF. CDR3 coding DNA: TGTGCCACCAGTGACGTCAGGGGTTACCAAGAGACCCAGTACTTC.

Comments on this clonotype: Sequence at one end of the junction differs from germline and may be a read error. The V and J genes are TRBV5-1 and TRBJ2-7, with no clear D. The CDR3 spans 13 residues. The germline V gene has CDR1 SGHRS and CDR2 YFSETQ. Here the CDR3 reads CASAPLSSYEQYF. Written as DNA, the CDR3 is TGCGCCAGCGCCCCTTTGAGCTCCTACGAGCAGTATTTC. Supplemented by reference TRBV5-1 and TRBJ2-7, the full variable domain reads KAGVTQTPRYLIKTRGQQVTLSCSPISGHRSVSWYQQTPGQGLQFLFEYFSETQRNKGNFPGRFSGRQFSNSRSEMNVSTLELGDSALYLCASAPLSSYEQYFGPGTRLTVT.

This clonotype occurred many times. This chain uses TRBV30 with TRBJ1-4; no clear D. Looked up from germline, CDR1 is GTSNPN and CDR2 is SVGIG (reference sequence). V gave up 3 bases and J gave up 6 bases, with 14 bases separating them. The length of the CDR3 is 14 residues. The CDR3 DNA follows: TGTGCCTGGAGCCCTCCCGGGGAGTATGAAAAACTGTTTTTT. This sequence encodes CAWSPPGEYEKLFF.

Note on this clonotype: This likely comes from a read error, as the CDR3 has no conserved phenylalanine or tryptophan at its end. Here the CDR3 reads CASSLQTYNSALHL. The CDR3 nucleotides are TGTGCCAGCAGCCTACAGACTTATAATTCAGCCCTCCACCTT. This chain connects TRBV11-2 to TRBJ1-6; D unclear. The CDR3 is made up of 14 amino acids. Germline V gives CDR1 SGHAT, CDR2 FQNNGV.

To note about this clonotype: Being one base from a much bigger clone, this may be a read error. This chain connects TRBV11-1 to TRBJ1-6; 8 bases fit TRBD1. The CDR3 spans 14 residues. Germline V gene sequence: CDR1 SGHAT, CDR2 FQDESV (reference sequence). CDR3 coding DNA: TGTGCCAGCAGCCAAGAGGACCAGGGGGCACCCCCCCACTTT. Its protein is CASSQEDQGAPPHF.

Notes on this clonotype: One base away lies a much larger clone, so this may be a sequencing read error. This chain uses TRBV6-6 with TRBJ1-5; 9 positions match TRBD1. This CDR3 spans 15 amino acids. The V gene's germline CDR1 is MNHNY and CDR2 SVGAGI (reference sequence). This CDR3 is CASSYSTGGVQSQHF. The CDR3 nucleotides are TGTGCCAGCAGTTACTCTACAGGGGGCGTTCAGTCCCAGCATTTT.

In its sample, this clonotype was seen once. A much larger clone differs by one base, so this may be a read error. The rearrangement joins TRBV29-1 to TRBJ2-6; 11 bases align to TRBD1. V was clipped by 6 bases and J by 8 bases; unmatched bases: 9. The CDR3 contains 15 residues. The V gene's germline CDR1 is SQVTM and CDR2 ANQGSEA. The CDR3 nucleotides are TGCAGCGTACGGACAGGGGGCGCGGGGACCAACGTCCTGACTTTC. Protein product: CSVRTGGAGTNVLTF.

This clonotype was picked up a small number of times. The CDR3 sequence is CASKWALALTYEQYF. The CDR3 DNA reads as TGCGCCAGCAAATGGGCCCTAGCGCTAACCTACGAGCAGTACTTC. The chain recombines TRBV5-1 with TRBJ2-7; D is perhaps TRBD2 (6 bases). Trimming took 6 bases from V and 2 from J, leaving 18 bases between them. The CDR3 is 15 residues long. Germline CDR1 is SGHRS and CDR2 is YFSETQ.